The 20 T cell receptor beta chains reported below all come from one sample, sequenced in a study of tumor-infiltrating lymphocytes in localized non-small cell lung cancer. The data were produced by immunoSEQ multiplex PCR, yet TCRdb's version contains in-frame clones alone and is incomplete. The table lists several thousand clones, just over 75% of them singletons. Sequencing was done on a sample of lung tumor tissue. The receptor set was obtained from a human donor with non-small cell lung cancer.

CDR3 residues: CASSLGGGRAIYEQYF. CDR3 nucleotide sequence: TGCGCCAGCAGCTTGGGCGGTGGCAGGGCGATCTACGAGCAGTACTTC. This chain links TRBV5-1 with TRBJ2-7; a weak D match, TRBD1 (5 bases). This CDR3 has 16 residues. Germline V CDR1 and CDR2: SGHRS, YFSETQ. V lost 0 bases and J lost 3, with 16 bases in between.

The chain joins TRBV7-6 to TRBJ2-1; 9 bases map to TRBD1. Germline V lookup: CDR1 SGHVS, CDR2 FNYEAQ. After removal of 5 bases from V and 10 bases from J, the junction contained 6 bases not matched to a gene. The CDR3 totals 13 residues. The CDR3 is CASSPDRGREQFF. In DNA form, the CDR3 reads TGTGCCAGCAGCCCGGACAGGGGTCGCGAGCAGTTCTTC.

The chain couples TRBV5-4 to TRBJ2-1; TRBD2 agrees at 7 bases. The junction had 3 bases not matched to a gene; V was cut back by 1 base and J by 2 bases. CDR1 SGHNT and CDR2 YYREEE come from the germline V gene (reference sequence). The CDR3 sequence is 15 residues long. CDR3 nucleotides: TGTGCCAGCAGCTTGAGCAGCGGGACCTACAATGAGCAGTTCTTC. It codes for CASSLSSGTYNEQFF.

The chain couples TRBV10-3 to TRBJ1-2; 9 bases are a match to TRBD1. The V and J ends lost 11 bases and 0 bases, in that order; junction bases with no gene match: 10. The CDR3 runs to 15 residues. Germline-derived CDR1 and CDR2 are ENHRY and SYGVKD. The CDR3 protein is CAVKDRGVTNYGYTF. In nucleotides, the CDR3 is TGTGCCGTAAAGGACAGGGGCGTCACTAACTATGGCTACACCTTC.

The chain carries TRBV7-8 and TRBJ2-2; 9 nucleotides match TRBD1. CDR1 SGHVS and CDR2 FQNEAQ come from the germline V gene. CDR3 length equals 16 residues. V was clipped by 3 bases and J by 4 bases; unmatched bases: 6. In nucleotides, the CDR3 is TGTGCCAGCAGCTTTCTCGGACAGGGGATCACCGGGGAGCTGTTTTTT. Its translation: CASSFLGQGITGELFF.

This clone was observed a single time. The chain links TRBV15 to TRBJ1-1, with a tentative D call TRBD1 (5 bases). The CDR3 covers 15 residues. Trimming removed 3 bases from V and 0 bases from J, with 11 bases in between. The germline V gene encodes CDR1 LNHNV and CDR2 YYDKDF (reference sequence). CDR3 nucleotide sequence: TGTGCCACCAGCAGCCGACAGACTATGAACACTGAAGCTTTCTTT. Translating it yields CATSSRQTMNTEAFF.

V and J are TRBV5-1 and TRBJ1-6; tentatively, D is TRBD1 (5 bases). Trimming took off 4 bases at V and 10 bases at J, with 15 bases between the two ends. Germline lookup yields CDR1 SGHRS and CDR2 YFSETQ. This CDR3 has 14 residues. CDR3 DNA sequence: TGCGCCAGCAGCGGGGCGGGCGCCGTGTCACCCCTCCACTTT. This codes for CASSGAGAVSPLHF.

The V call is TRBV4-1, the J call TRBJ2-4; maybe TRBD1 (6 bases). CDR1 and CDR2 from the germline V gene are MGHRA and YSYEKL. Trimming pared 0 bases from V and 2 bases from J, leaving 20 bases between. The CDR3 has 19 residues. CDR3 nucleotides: TGCGCCAGCAGCCAAGATGAATTAACAGGGTATGTCACCAAAAACATTCAGTACTTC. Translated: CASSQDELTGYVTKNIQYF.

The CDR3 spells CSVSGTGGNSPLHF. CDR3 bases: TGCAGCGTCTCAGGGACAGGGGGTAATTCACCCCTCCACTTT. The chain employs TRBV29-1 and TRBJ1-6; 11 bases map to TRBD1. Germline V gene sequence: CDR1 SQVTM, CDR2 ANQGSEA. This CDR3 has 14 amino acids. V lost 6 bases to trimming and J lost 6 bases; unmatched junction nucleotides: 4.

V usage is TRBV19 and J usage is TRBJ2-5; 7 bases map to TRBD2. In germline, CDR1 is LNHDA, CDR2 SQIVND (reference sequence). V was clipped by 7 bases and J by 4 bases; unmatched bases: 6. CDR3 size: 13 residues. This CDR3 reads CASTSKRGETQYF. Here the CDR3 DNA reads TGTGCCAGTACAAGCAAGCGGGGAGAGACCCAGTACTTC.

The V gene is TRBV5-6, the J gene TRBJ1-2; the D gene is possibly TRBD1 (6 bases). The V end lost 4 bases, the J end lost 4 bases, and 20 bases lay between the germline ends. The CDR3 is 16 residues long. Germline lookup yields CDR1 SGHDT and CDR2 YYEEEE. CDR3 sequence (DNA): TGTGCCAGCAGCCCGGATGTGGGGGCGACTGGCTATGGCTACACCTTC. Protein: CASSPDVGATGYGYTF. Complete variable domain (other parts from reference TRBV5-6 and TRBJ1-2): DAGVTQSPTHLIKTRGQQVTLRCSPKSGHDTVSWYQQALGQGPQFIFQYYEEEERQRGNFPDRFSGHQFPNYSSELNVNALLLGDSALYLCASSPDVGATGYGYTFGSGTRLTVV.

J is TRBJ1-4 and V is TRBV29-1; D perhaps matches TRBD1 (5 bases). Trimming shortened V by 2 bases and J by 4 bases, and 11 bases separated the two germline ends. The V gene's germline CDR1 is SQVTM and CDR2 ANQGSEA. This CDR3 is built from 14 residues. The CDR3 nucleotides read TGCAGCGTTGAACTCGCGGGGGGTAATGAAAAACTGTTTTTT. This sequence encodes CSVELAGGNEKLFF.

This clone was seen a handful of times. The CDR3 loop reads CASSPPGGSQKLFF. CDR3 in DNA: TGCGCCAGCAGTCCTCCGGGGGGGTCGCAAAAACTGTTTTTT. V usage is TRBV5-1 and J usage is TRBJ1-4, with a tentative D call TRBD1 (5 bases). Trimming removed 5 bases from V and 9 bases from J, with 17 bases in between. CDR3 size: 14 residues. Germline V gene sequence: CDR1 SGHRS, CDR2 YFSETQ.

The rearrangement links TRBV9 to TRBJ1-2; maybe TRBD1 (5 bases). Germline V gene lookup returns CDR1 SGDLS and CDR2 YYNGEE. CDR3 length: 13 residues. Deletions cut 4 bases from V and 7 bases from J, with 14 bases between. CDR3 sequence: CASSPQGFGGYTF. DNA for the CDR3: TGTGCCAGCAGCCCCCAGGGATTTGGTGGCTACACCTTC.

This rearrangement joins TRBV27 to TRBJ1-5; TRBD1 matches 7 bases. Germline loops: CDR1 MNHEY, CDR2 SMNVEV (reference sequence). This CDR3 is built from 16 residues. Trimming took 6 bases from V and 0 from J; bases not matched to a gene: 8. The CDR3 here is CASRRQGPSSNQPQHF. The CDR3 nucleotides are TGTGCCAGCAGGAGACAGGGTCCGAGTAGCAATCAGCCCCAGCATTTT.

The CDR3: CASSRLRGNQPQHF. Here the CDR3 DNA reads TGTGCCAGCAGCCGACTTAGGGGCAATCAGCCCCAGCATTTT. This chain uses TRBV7-2 with TRBJ1-5; D remains ambiguous. The germline CDR1 and CDR2 sequences are SGHTA and FQGNSA. The CDR3 covers 14 residues. The V end was cut by 5 bases, the J end by 2 bases, with 10 bases between.

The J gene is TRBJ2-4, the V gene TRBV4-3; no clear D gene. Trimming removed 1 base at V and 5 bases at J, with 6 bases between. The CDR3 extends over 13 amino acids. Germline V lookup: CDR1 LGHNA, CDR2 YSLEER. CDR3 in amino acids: CASSQGSENIQYF. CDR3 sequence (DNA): TGCGCCAGCAGCCAAGGGTCGGAAAACATTCAGTACTTC.

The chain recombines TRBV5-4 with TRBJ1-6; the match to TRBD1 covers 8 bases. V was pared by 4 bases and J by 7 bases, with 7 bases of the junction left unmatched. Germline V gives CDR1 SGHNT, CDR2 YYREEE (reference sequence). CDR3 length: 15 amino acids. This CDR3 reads CASSVDRESNSPLHF. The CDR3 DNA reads TGTGCCAGCAGCGTGGACAGGGAATCAAATTCACCCCTCCACTTT.

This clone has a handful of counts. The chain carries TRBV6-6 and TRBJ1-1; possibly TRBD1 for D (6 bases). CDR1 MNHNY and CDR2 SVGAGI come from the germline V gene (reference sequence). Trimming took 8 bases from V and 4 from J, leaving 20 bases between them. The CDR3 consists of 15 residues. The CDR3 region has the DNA TGTGCCAGCCTAATATCGGGGGCCCAGGGCACTGAAGCTTTCTTT. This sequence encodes CASLISGAQGTEAFF.

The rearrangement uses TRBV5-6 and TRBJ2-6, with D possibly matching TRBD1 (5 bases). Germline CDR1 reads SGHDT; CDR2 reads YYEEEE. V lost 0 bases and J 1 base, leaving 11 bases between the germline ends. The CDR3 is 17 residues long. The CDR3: CASSLGQLSSGANVLTF. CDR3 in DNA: TGTGCCAGCAGCTTGGGACAGTTATCTTCTGGGGCCAACGTCCTGACTTTC.